A single T cell receptor beta chain is shown here with its context. What it binds is unknown. These data are taken from a study of shared clonotypes between healthy human individuals. Background on the study: The study used three CD4 naive, three CD4 memory, two CD8 naive and one CD8 memory plate per donor.

CD45RO-negative cells were positively selected for CCR7, leaving out terminally differentiated effector memory CD45RA+ cells. After removal of 7 bases from V and 1 base from J, the junction contained 5 bases not matched to a gene. Germline CDR1 reads LNHDA; CDR2 reads SQIVND (reference sequence). This CDR3 has 15 amino acids. Study observations and caveats: As a rule, naive subsets had a larger estimated richness than memory subsets. Limitation of the genetic and exposure-history diversity represented came from the few donors.

Generated by immunoSEQ multiplex PCR, the TCRdb table keeps only in-frame clones and is missing some. This repertoire shows about 2.1 million clones, roughly 93% found once; its top ten account for under 2%. Input material: naive CD8+ T cells from PBMCs. This clonotype was sampled from a man younger than 30 in good health. Some clones in this sample may be carry-over from other donors' samples. The chain uses TRBV19 and TRBJ2-4; TRBD1 aligns across 9 bases. CDR3 nucleotide sequence: TGTGCCAGTACCTCCGGGACAGGGGCCAAAAACATTCAGTACTTC. This gives the protein CASTSGTGAKNIQYF.